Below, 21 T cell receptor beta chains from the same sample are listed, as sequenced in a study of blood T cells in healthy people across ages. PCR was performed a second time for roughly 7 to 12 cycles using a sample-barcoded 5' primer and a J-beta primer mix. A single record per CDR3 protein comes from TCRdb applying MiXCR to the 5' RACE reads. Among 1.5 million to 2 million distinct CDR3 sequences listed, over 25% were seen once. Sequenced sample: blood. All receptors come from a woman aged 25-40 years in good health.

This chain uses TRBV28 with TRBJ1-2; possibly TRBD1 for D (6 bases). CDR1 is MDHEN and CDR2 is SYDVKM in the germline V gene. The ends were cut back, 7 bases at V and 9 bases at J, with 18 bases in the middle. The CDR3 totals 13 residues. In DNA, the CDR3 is TGTGCCAGCATCCACAGGGATTCTATGAGCTACACCTTC. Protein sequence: CASIHRDSMSYTF.

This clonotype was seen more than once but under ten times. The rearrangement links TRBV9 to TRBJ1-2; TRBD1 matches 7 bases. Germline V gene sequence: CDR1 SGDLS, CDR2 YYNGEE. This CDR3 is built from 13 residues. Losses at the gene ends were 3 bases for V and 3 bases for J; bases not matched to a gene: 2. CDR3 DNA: TGTGCCAGCAGCGCAGGGGGGGACTATGGCTACACCTTC. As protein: CASSAGGDYGYTF.

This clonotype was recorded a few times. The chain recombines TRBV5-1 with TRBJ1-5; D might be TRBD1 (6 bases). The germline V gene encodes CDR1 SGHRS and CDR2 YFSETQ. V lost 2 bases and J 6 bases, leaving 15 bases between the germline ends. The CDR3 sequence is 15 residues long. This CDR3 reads CASSFGGTTGQPQHF. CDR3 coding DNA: TGCGCCAGCAGCTTCGGCGGGACAACAGGTCAGCCCCAGCATTTT.

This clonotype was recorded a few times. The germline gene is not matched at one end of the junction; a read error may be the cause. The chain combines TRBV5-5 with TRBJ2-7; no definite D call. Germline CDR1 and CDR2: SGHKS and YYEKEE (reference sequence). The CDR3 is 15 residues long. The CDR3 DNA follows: TGTGCCAGCAGCTTGGGACCCATGAGCTCCTACGAGCAGGACTTC. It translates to CASSLGPMSSYEQDF.

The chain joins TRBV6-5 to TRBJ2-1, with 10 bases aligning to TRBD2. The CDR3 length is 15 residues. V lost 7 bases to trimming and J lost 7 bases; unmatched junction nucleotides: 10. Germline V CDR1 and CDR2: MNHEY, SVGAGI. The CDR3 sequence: CASNIAGGLINEQFF. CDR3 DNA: TGTGCCAGCAATATAGCGGGAGGTTTAATAAATGAGCAGTTCTTC.

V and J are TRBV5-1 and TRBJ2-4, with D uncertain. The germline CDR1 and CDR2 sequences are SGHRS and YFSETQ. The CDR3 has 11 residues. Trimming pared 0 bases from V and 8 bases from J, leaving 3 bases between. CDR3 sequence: CASSLADIQYF. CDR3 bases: TGCGCCAGCAGCTTGGCCGACATTCAGTACTTC.

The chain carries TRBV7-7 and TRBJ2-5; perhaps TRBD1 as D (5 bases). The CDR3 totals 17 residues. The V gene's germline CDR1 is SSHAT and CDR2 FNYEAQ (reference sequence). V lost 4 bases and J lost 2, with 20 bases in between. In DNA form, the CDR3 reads TGTGCCAGCAGCTGGCTGGCAAGGACAAACCGGCAAGAGACCCAGTACTTC. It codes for CASSWLARTNRQETQYF.

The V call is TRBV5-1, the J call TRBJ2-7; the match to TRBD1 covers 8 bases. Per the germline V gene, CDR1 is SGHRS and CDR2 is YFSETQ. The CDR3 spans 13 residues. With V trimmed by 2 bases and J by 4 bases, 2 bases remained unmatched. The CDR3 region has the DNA TGCGCCAGCAGCTTTCGGACAGGGTACGAGCAGTACTTC. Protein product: CASSFRTGYEQYF.

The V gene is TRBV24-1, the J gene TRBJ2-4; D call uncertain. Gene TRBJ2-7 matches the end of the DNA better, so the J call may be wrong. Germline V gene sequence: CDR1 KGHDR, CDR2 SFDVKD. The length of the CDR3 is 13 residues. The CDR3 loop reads CATDLGVTNEQYF. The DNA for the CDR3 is TGTGCCACCGATCTTGGGGTTACCAACGAGCAGTACTTC.

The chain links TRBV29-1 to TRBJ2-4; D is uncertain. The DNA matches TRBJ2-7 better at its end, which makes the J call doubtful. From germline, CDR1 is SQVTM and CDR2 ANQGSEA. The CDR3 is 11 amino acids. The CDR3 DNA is TGCAGCACCTCTATGGGCTACGAGCAGTACTTC. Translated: CSTSMGYEQYF.

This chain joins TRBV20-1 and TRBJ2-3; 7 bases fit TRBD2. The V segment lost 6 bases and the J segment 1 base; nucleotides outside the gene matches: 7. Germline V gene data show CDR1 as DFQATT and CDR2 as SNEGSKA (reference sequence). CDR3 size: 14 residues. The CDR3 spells CSAQLATGTDTQYF. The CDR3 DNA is TGCAGTGCACAACTAGCGACGGGCACAGATACGCAGTATTTT.

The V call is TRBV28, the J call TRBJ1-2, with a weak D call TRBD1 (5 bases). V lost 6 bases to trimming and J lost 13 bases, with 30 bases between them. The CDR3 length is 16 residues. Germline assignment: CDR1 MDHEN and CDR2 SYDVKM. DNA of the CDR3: TGTGCCAGCAGCTCAAACCTGCCGGGACGGAGATCTCGCTGCACCTTC. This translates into CASSSNLPGRRSRCTF.

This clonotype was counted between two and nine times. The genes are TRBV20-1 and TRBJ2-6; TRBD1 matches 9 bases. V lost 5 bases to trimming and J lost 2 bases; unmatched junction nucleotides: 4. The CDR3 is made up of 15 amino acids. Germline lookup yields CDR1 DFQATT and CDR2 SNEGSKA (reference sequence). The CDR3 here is CSAGRQGAGANVLTF. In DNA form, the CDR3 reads TGCAGTGCTGGGAGACAGGGGGCTGGGGCCAACGTCCTGACTTTC.

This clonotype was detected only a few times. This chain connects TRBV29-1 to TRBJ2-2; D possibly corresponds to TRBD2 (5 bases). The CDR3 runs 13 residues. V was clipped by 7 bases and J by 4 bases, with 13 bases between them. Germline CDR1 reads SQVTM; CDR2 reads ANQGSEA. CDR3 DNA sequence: TGCAGCGCCGGGGTCTCTGGCACCGGGGAGCTGTTTTTT. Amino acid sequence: CSAGVSGTGELFF.

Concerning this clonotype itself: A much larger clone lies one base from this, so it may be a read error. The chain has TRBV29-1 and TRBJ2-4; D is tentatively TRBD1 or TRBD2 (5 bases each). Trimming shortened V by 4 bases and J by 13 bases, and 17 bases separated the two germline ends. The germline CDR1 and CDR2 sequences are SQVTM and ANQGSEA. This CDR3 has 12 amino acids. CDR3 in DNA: TGCAGCGTTGGGGACGGTTACAATGAGCAGTACTTC. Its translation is CSVGDGYNEQYF.

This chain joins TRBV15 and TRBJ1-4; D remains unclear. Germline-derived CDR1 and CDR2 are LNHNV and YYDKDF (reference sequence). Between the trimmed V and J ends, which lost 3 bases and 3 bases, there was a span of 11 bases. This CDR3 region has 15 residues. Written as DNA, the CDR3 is TGTGCCACCAGCAGTAATGGGTTAGCTAATGAAAAACTGTTTTTT. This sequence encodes CATSSNGLANEKLFF. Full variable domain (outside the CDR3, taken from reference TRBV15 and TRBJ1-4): DAMVIQNPRYQVTQFGKPVTLSCSQTLNHNVMYWYQQKSSQAPKLLFHYYDKDFNNEADTPDNFQSRRPNTSFCFLDIRSPGLGDTAMYLCATSSNGLANEKLFFGSGTQLSVL.

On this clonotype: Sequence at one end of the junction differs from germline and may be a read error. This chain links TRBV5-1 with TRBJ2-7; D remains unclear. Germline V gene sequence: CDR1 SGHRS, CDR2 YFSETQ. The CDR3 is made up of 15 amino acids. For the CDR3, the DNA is TGCGCCAACAGCCCAGGTGGAGTCCCGCGGTACGAGCAGTACTTC. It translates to CANSPGGVPRYEQYF.

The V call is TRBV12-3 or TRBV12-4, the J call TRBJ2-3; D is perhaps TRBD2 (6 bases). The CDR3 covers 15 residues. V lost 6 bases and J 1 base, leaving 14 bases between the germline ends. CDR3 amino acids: CASRSRDSGTDTQYF. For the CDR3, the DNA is TGTGCCAGCAGATCTAGGGACTCCGGCACAGATACGCAGTATTTT.

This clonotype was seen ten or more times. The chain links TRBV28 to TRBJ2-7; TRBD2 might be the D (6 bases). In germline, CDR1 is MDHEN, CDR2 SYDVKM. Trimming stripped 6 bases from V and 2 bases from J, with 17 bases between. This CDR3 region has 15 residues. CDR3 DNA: TGTGCCAGCAGGCGGGGACCAGATTCCACCTACGAGCAGTACTTC. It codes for CASRRGPDSTYEQYF. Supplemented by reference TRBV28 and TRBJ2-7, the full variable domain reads DVKVTQSSRYLVKRTGEKVFLECVQDMDHENMFWYRQDPGLGLRLIYFSYDVKMKEKGDIPEGYSVSREKKERFSLILESASTNQTSMYLCASRRGPDSTYEQYFGPGTRLTVT.

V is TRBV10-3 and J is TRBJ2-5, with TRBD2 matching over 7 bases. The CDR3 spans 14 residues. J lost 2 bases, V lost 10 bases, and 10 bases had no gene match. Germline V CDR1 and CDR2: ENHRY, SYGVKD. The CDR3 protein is CATYDTSVQETQYF. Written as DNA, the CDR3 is TGTGCCACCTACGACACTAGCGTTCAAGAGACCCAGTACTTC.

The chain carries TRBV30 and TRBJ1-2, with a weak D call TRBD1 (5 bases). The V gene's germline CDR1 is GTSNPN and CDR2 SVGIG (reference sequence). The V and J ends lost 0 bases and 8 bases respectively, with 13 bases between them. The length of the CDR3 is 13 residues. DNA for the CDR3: TGTGCCTGGAGTGTTACAGGAAGAGAGGGCTACACCTTC. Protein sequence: CAWSVTGREGYTF. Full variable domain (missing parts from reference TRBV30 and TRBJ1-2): SQTIHQWPATLVQPVGSPLSLECTVEGTSNPNLYWYRQAAGRGLQLLFYSVGIGQISSEVPQNLSASRPQDRQFILSSKKLLLSDSGFYLCAWSVTGREGYTFGSGTRLTVV.